Listed below are T cell receptor beta chains from one sample, sequenced in a study of CXCR3-negative and CXCR3-positive naive CD8 T cells. Each CDR3 protein gets one entry in TCRdb, which reprocessed the 5' RACE reads and gives no DNA. Seen in this sample are some 6,100 distinct CDR3 sequences; the ten most common clones hold less than 2%. Sequencing input: naive CXCR3- CD8+ T cells from blood. The receptors come from a human donor in good health. Some clones in this sample may be carry-over from other donors' samples. Both conserved end residues are part of each CDR3. Clone size appears in some rows only: once, few, many, or a class for an expanded clone.

>TRBV14|TRBJ1-4|.
CASSLPGRYEKLFF
>TRBV7-2|TRBJ2-5|.
CASSFSTGGVETQYF
>TRBV27|TRBJ2-1|.
CASTLLGGNSYNEQFF
>TRBV6-2/TRBV6-3|TRBJ2-7|medium-sized
CASSFGGEQYF
>TRBV27|TRBJ1-5|medium-sized
CASSLSNNNQPQHF
>TRBV29-1|TRBJ1-2|.
CSVDDGIYGYTF
>TRBV29-1|TRBJ2-3|medium-sized
CSVLGSGRASSPDTQYF
>TRBV6-6|TRBJ1-2|.
CASLTGGLYGYTF
>TRBV24-1|TRBJ2-2|.
CATSDAAYTGELFF
>TRBV29-1|TRBJ2-7|medium-sized
CSVEDSGTSGLYEQYF
>TRBV4-1|TRBJ2-7|.
CASSQVWASRDEQYF
>TRBV27|TRBJ2-5|.
CASSAWTGQETQYF
>TRBV7-9|TRBJ1-1|.
CASSLDWRAFF
>TRBV7-9|TRBJ1-2|medium-sized
CASSVSGQGLWNDGYTF
>TRBV5-1|TRBJ2-7|medium-sized
CASSLEGFKQYF
>TRBV12-3/TRBV12-4|TRBJ2-7|.
CASSLDDEQYF
>TRBV29-1|TRBJ1-1|.
CSVELLNTEAFF
>TRBV25-1|TRBJ2-1|.
CASSEIFAGEQFF
>TRBV5-4|TRBJ2-7|.
CASREDRGRIYEQYF
>TRBV25-1|TRBJ1-1|large
CASTTQGTANTEAFF
>TRBV20-1|TRBJ2-4|.
CSARGTGGLNIQCF
>TRBV2|TRBJ2-7|.
CASSEVTPNEQYF
>TRBV29-1|TRBJ1-2|medium-sized
CSVPGTDYYGYTF
>TRBV5-5|TRBJ1-1|.
CASSLEDEVSNTEAFF
>TRBV29-1|TRBJ2-7|.
CSVEELGAGIYYEQYF
>TRBV4-1|TRBJ1-1|.
CASSQDGLPSGTGGFSQNTEAFF
>TRBV6-1|TRBJ1-2|.
CASSELSAYGYTF
>TRBV4-1|TRBJ2-1|medium-sized
CASSQDNFPKVEQFF
>TRBV29-1|TRBJ1-2|medium-sized
CSVHSEIYGYTF
>TRBV12-3/TRBV12-4|TRBJ2-3|.
CASSFGRTDTQYF
>TRBV6-6|TRBJ2-5|medium-sized
CASSYTGLGETQYF
>TRBV5-1|TRBJ1-1|medium-sized
CASSLVFGGVWNTEAFF
>TRBV29-1|TRBJ2-1|.
CSAPDWISYNEQFF
>TRBV7-8|TRBJ2-5|.
CASSLIGSGEETQYF
>TRBV20-1|TRBJ2-1|medium-sized
CSARDETSGSPYNEQFF
>TRBV4-2|TRBJ2-1|.
CASSQPTDGSDNEQFF
>TRBV7-2|TRBJ2-5|.
CASSHTGGRETQYF
>TRBV7-9|TRBJ2-1|.
CASPGLAGVEQFF
>TRBV29-1|TRBJ1-2|.
CSVEFPGDGYTF
>TRBV29-1|TRBJ1-4|medium-sized
CSVIPGQGDEKLFF
>TRBV27|TRBJ2-3|.
CASSFGQRGSTDTQYF
>TRBV9|TRBJ2-3|medium-sized
CASSVGGLAADTQYF
>TRBV7-8|TRBJ2-5|.
CASSQPGYGEETQYF
>TRBV29-1|TRBJ1-1|.
CSVGVQGRFGTEAFF
>TRBV19|TRBJ1-1|.
CASSINRNTEAFF
>TRBV23-1|TRBJ2-3|medium-sized
CASSQYPGFTDTQYF
>TRBV5-1|TRBJ1-2|.
CASTSAGSNYGYTF
>TRBV29-1|TRBJ1-2|.
CSVGTGTYGYTF
>TRBV21-1|TRBJ2-7|medium-sized
CASSHGLAGGSPYEQYF
>TRBV3-1|TRBJ2-1|medium-sized
CASSQESTGEQFF
>TRBV2|TRBJ2-6|.
CASKKPGAGANVLTF